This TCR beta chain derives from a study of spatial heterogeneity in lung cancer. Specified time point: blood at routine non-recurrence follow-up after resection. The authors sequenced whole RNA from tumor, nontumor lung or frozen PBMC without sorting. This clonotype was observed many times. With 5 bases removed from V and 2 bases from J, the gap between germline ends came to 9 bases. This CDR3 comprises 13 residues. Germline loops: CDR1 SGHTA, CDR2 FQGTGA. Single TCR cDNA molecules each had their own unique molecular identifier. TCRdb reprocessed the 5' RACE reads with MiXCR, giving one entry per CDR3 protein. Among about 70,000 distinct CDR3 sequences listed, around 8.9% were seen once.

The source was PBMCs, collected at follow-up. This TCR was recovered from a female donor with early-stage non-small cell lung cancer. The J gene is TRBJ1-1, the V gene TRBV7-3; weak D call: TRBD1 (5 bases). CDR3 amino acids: CASSQGKNTEAFF. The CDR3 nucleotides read TGTGCCAGCAGCCAGGGAAAAAACACTGAAGCTTTCTTT.